The T cell receptor (beta chain) under discussion was sequenced for a study of blood T cell repertoires in COVID-19 (TCRdb year 2020). Context from the whole study: Samples from collaborators originated in the United States, Italy and Spain and spanned both the acute and convalescent phases of COVID-19. The prospective study material was composed of cDNA or gDNA derived from T cells, B-cell-depleted T cells, or PBMCs. Deeply sampled blood TCRbeta repertoires from subjects exposed to, actively infected with, or recovered from COVID-19 were included in the dataset. The repertoires were made available in a free public database intended to serve as a resource for research on the immune response to SARS-CoV-2. The samples were drawn from two sources: the first 160 participants of the ongoing ImmuneRACE study, and 1,000 to 1,500 subjects contributed by 6 global collaborators. A de-identified subject ID, COVID-19 status, age in years and sex were almost always included in the sample metadata. Where HLA class I and class II types were available, the types were taken from metadata supplied by the sample provider, not from assay-based typing.

The immunoSEQ Assay, a bias-controlled multiplex PCR, was used to amplify TCRbeta CDR3 regions from genomic DNA. Turning to the authors' computational methods: Nucleated cell counts per sample were estimated from amplification of reference gene primers within the assay. Sequence reads were collapsed and filtered to measure the absolute abundance of every unique TCRbeta CDR3 rearrangement. For each sample, productive Simpson clonality was calculated by taking the square root of Simpson's diversity index across productive rearrangements. TCRdb carries this immuneACCESS record with in-frame sequences only. Its versions omit some clonotypes, under half of them owing to an unresolved V gene in the studies checked, with the rest unexplained. The DNA was the basis for D and trimming; V, J and clone size are from that table. The sample contains about 83,000 clones, roughly 90% of them found a single time. Approximately 15% of the sample is held by the ten biggest clonotypes.

Remarks on this clone: Its antigen remains unidentified. No quality values exist for individual bases; no much larger clone is one base distant.

CDR1 and CDR2 were assigned from the germline V gene (reference sequence) as DFQATT and SNEGSKA. The CDR3 goes from the cysteine to the phenylalanine over 11 residues. Solely the CDR3 DNA is kept, with 33 bases framed from the first base. V is clipped by 6 bases and J by 5 bases, and the sequence between their germline boundaries is 8 bases long. The collaborating institutions used their own protocols to collect whole blood in K2EDTA tubes. Collaborator samples were shipped for TCRbeta analysis as frozen whole blood, isolated PBMCs, or DNA extracted from either sample type. What the research found in general, with its limitations: The quantity of clinical and demographic metadata differed by source and by participant and was supplied without curation.

The chain links TRBV20-1 with TRBJ2-4; no D gene call is confident. This TCR was sampled from a woman aged 80 or over with active or convalescent COVID-19. Sequenced input: peripheral blood. The CDR3 region reads CSATGENIQYF. The nucleotide sequence is given as TGCAGTGCCACCGGTGAAAACATTCAGTACTTC.